This T cell receptor (beta chain) comes out of a study of cytomegalovirus exposure and HLA in healthy donors. Study results and caveats: It was only CMV serostatus that was available as immune exposure information. Later findings reportedly placed an Asian-associated ancestry cluster below the approximately 700-donor mean for N-insertions. Follow-up analysis found HLA locus-dependent TCR association rates, highest for DRB1 and lowest for HLA-C.

About this clone: Its antigen is still unknown.

PCR amplification relied on 60 Vbeta primers (plus 13 Jbeta primers). Profiled with immunoSEQ multiplex PCR; TCRdb holds only in-frame clones, not every one. The sample consists of about 74,000 clones, around 70% of them appearing once. The sequence was collected from a woman aged 40 to 55 in good health and CMV-seropositive. Sequenced material: PBMCs.

For the CDR3, the DNA is TGCAGCGTTGGTTTTGGTCTGACAGGTAATAAGAACACTGAAGCTTTCTTT. The encoded protein is CSVGFGLTGNKNTEAFF. The rearrangement links TRBV29-1 to TRBJ1-1; a weak D match, TRBD1 (6 bases). The CDR3 sequence is 17 residues long. CDR1 and CDR2 (germline): SQVTM, ANQGSEA. V lost 4 bases and J 1 base, leaving 22 bases between the germline ends.